A selection of T cell receptor beta chains follows, all from one sample in a study of cytomegalovirus exposure and HLA in healthy donors. Profiled with immunoSEQ multiplex PCR; TCRdb holds only in-frame clones, not every one. Here the sample spans roughly 130,000 clones, about 73% being singletons. Sequenced material: PBMCs. All receptors come from a woman aged 45-65 years in good health and CMV-seropositive. Each CDR3 is given with its conserved first and last residue. D genes are given only for firm matches. A row's size may be missing; if present it is once, few, many or a size class.

>TRBJ2-3|NA|TRBV29-1|TRBD2
CSVANAASGSTDTQYF
TGCAGCGTCGCTAACGCGGCTAGCGGGAGCACAGATACGCAGTATTTT
>TRBJ1-1|NA|TRBV20-1|NA
CSVAQGREAFF
TGCAGTGTAGCGCAGGGGCGTGAAGCTTTCTTT
>TRBJ1-1|NA|TRBV5-1|NA
CASSRGGGAEAFF
TGCGCCAGCAGCCGCGGGGGCGGAGCTGAAGCTTTCTTT
>TRBJ2-7|NA|TRBV7-2|TRBD1
CASSLGDRGYEQYF
TGTGCCAGCAGCTTAGGAGACAGGGGTTACGAGCAGTACTTC
>TRBJ2-5|NA|TRBV11-3|NA
CASSLDLGGRHQETQYF
TGTGCCAGCAGCTTAGATCTAGGAGGGCGCCACCAAGAGACCCAGTACTTC
>TRBJ2-3|NA|TRBV10-3|NA
CATMGRGSTDTQYF
TGTGCCACCATGGGGAGGGGGAGCACAGATACGCAGTATTTT
>TRBJ2-7|once|TRBV25-1|NA
CASSEAREQYF
TGTGCCAGCAGTGAAGCCCGGGAGCAGTACTTC
>TRBJ2-7|NA|TRBV18|TRBD1
CASSGTRGLYEQYF
TGTGCCAGCTCAGGGACCAGGGGGCTCTACGAGCAGTACTTC
>TRBJ2-3|NA|TRBV19|TRBD2
CATLPSGGEDTQYF
TGTGCCACCCTCCCTAGCGGGGGGGAAGATACGCAGTATTTT
>TRBJ1-1|NA|TRBV6-4|NA
CASRPGIANTEAFF
TGTGCCAGCAGGCCGGGGATCGCGAACACTGAAGCTTTCTTT
>TRBJ1-6|NA|TRBV10-3|TRBD1
CAISPGQGYSPLHF
TGTGCCATCAGTCCGGGACAGGGCTATTCACCCCTCCACTTT
>TRBJ2-3|NA|TRBV7-9|TRBD2
CASSQGLAADTQYF
TGTGCCAGCAGCCAGGGACTAGCGGCAGATACGCAGTATTTT
>TRBJ2-3|NA|TRBV4-1|TRBD2
CASSPGGGFGDTQYF
TGCGCCAGCAGCCCCGGGGGGGGATTTGGAGATACGCAGTATTTT
>TRBJ1-1|NA|TRBV16|NA
CASSSTEKNTEAFF
TGTGCCAGCAGCTCGACAGAAAAGAACACTGAAGCTTTCTTT
>TRBJ2-7|NA|TRBV11-2|TRBD2
CASSSNWERGYEQYF
TGTGCCAGCAGCTCGAACTGGGAGCGGGGTTACGAGCAGTACTTC
>TRBJ2-5|NA|TRBV5-1|TRBD2
CASSLGLAGARETQYF
TGCGCCAGCAGCTTGGGACTAGCGGGGGCCAGGGAGACCCAGTACTTC
>TRBJ1-1|NA|TRBV7-9|NA
CASSSTGLDTEAFF
TGTGCCAGCAGCTCGACAGGACTCGACACTGAAGCTTTCTTT
>TRBJ1-4|many|TRBV6-1|NA
CASKLGHEAEKLFF
TGTGCCAGCAAGTTGGGACATGAGGCTGAAAAACTGTTTTTT
>TRBJ2-1|many|TRBV5-1|TRBD2
CASSMDGRGGYNEQFF
TGCGCCAGCAGCATGGACGGGAGGGGGGGGTACAATGAGCAGTTCTTC
>TRBJ1-6|NA|TRBV30|TRBD1
CAWSTGDSRNSPLHF
TGTGCCTGGAGTACCGGGGACAGCCGAAATTCACCCCTCCACTTT
>TRBJ2-1|NA|TRBV13|NA
CASSPGPGGEQFF
TGTGCCAGCAGCCCCGGACCCGGAGGCGAGCAGTTCTTC
>TRBJ2-1|NA|TRBV6-5|TRBD1
CASRNRDRPYNEQFF
TGTGCCAGCAGGAACAGGGACAGACCCTACAATGAGCAGTTCTTC
>TRBJ1-4|few|TRBV30|NA
CAWSVLALEKLFF
TGTGCCTGGAGTGTATTGGCTTTGGAAAAACTGTTTTTT
>TRBJ2-7|NA|TRBV7-2|NA
CASSVSGSGLYEQYF
TGTGCCAGCAGCGTCTCGGGTTCCGGATTGTACGAGCAGTACTTC
>TRBJ2-3|once|TRBV11-2|NA
CASSSSDFTQYF
TGTGCCAGCAGCTCCTCAGATTTCACGCAGTATTTT
>TRBJ2-7|NA|TRBV14|NA
CASSRGLPSILYEQYF
TGTGCCAGCAGCCGAGGATTACCTTCCATCCTCTACGAGCAGTACTTC
>TRBJ2-2|NA|TRBV27|TRBD1
CASSLQGELGELFF
TGTGCCAGCAGTTTACAGGGGGAACTCGGGGAGCTGTTTTTT
>TRBJ1-1|once|TRBV11-2|NA
CASSLREATEAFF
TGTGCCAGCAGCTTAAGGGAGGCAACAGAAGCTTTCTTT
>TRBJ2-5|NA|TRBV5-4|NA
CASSLVSGLSFQETQYF
TGTGCCAGCAGCTTGGTCTCAGGACTATCCTTTCAAGAGACCCAGTACTTC
>TRBJ1-1|few|TRBV7-9|NA
CASSLGSMGNTEAFF
TGTGCCAGCAGCTTAGGTTCGATGGGCAACACTGAAGCTTTCTTT
>TRBJ2-7|NA|TRBV2|TRBD1
CASSGTGGTYEQYF
TGTGCCAGCAGTGGGACAGGGGGGACATACGAGCAGTACTTC
>TRBJ2-3|NA|TRBV14|TRBD2
CASSQKLAGVGRDTQYF
TGTGCCAGCAGCCAAAAGCTAGCGGGGGTGGGGCGAGATACGCAGTATTTT
>TRBJ1-5|NA|TRBV27|NA
CASRFTGGQSNQPQHF
TGTGCCAGCAGGTTTACGGGCGGGCAAAGCAATCAGCCCCAGCATTTT
>TRBJ2-7|few|TRBV14|TRBD1
CASSLTAGTGNEQYF
TGTGCCAGCAGCCTAACTGCCGGGACAGGGAACGAGCAGTACTTC
>TRBJ2-2|few|TRBV6-1|TRBD1
CASRGQGWNTGELFF
TGTGCCAGCAGGGGACAGGGGTGGAACACCGGGGAGCTGTTTTTT
>TRBJ2-5|NA|TRBV10-3|TRBD2
CAISDLPLSSGGPPNF
TGTGCCATCAGTGACCTGCCCCTGTCTAGCGGGGGCCCCCCGAACTTC
>TRBJ2-3|few|TRBV5-4|TRBD1
CASSLVNRGQGDTQYF
TGTGCCAGCAGCTTGGTTAACAGGGGGCAAGGAGATACGCAGTATTTT
>TRBJ1-1|once|TRBV2|NA
CASSEDLNTEAFF
TGTGCCAGCAGTGAAGATCTGAACACCGAAGCTTTCTTT
>TRBJ1-1|NA|TRBV11-1|TRBD1
CASSTDRVQPEAFF
TGTGCCAGCAGCACCGACAGGGTTCAACCTGAAGCTTTCTTT
>TRBJ1-5|few|TRBV18|NA
CASSPDSAGRPQHF
TGTGCCAGCTCACCAGACTCGGCGGGCCGGCCCCAGCATTTT
>TRBJ2-7|NA|TRBV5-1|NA
CASSLVEPGVGEQYF
TGCGCCAGCAGCTTGGTTGAGCCGGGGGTAGGCGAGCAGTACTTC